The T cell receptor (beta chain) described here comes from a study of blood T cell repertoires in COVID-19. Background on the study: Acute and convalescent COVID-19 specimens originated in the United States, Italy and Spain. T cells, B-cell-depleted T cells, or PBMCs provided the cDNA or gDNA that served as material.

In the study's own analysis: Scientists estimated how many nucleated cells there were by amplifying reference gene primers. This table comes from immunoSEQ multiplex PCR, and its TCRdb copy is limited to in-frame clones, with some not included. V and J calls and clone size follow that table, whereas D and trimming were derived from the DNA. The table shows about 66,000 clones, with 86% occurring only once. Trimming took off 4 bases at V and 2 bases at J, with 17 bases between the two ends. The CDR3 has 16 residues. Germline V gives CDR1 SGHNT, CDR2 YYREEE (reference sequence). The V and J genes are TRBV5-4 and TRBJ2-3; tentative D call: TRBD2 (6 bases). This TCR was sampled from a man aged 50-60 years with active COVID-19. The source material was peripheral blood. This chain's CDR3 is CASSPPLATLTDTQYF. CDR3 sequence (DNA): TGTGCCAGCAGCCCCCCCCTAGCGACCCTCACAGATACGCAGTATTTT.